These 22 T cell receptor beta chains share one sample of origin, sequenced in a study of blood T cell repertoires in COVID-19 (dated by TCRdb to between 2020 and 2021). To prepare the library, the immunoSEQ multiplex PCR assay was applied. The immuneACCESS repertoire file appears here via TCRdb, limited to in-frame rearrangements. These files lack a portion of the clones; in checked studies, under half of the deficit traces to unresolved V genes, and the cause of the others is not known. This sample holds roughly 21,000 clones; roughly 89% were observed only once. The top ten clonotypes cover under 20% of the sample. Specimen: peripheral blood. These receptors were taken from a man in his 70s with active COVID-19.

The chain recombines TRBV6-5 with TRBJ1-6; D gene unclear. V was clipped by 3 bases and J by 7 bases, with 7 bases between them. CDR1 is MNHEY, CDR2 SVGAGI, per germline. The CDR3 length is 13 residues. The CDR3 loop is CASSYSGNSPLHF. The CDR3, as DNA: TGTGCCAGCAGTTATTCAGGAAATTCACCCCTCCACTTT.

Only a few counts were recorded for this clone. The rearrangement links TRBV5-1 to TRBJ2-5; 7 bases agree with TRBD1. The germline CDR1 and CDR2 sequences are SGHRS and YFSETQ. With 0 bases clipped from V and 1 base from J, the junction kept 0 bases outside the gene matches. The CDR3 consists of 14 residues. This CDR3 is CASSLGDSQETQYF. CDR3 coding DNA: TGCGCCAGCAGCTTGGGGGACAGCCAAGAGACCCAGTACTTC.

The chain has TRBV2 and TRBJ2-7; D ambiguous. Germline CDR1 reads SNHLY; CDR2 reads FYNNEI. V was trimmed by 3 bases and J by 2 bases, leaving 11 bases between them. This CDR3 is built from 14 residues. The CDR3 DNA reads as TGTGCCAGCAGTGAGTCTCTTGTAGCCTACGAGCAGTACTTC. Amino acid sequence: CASSESLVAYEQYF.

V usage is TRBV19 and J usage is TRBJ2-5, with TRBD1 matching 11 bases. There are 12 residues in the CDR3. Germline CDR1 LNHDA, CDR2 SQIVND (reference sequence). The V segment lost 10 bases and the J segment 5 bases; nucleotides outside the gene matches: 3. In DNA form, the CDR3 reads TGTGCCACCGGGACAGGGGGGGAGACCCAGTACTTC. As protein: CATGTGGETQYF.

This clone occurred a few times. The chain has TRBV11-3 and TRBJ2-2, with TRBD2 identical over 10 bases. There are 16 residues in the CDR3. Germline V gives CDR1 SGHNT, CDR2 YENEEA. The junction had 3 bases not matched to a gene; V was cut back by 5 bases and J by 0 bases. This chain's CDR3 is CASSGGLAANTGELFF. For the CDR3, the DNA is TGTGCCAGCAGCGGAGGACTAGCGGCGAACACCGGGGAGCTGTTTTTT. Filled out from reference TRBV11-3 and TRBJ2-2, the complete variable domain reads EAGVVQSPRYKIIEKKQPVAFWCNPISGHNTLYWYLQNLGQGPELLIRYENEEAVDDSQLPKDRFSAERLKGVDSTLKIQPAELGDSAVYLCASSGGLAANTGELFFGEGSRLTVL.

The J gene is TRBJ2-1, the V gene TRBV20-1; 8 nucleotides match TRBD1. Germline V gene sequence: CDR1 DFQATT, CDR2 SNEGSKA (reference sequence). This CDR3 is 15 amino acids long. V trimming: 3 bases; J trimming: 9 bases; junction bases outside the gene matches: 13. The CDR3, as DNA: TGCAGTGCTAGTTCCTCCGGACAGGGTACTAGTGAGCAGTTCTTC. Protein sequence: CSASSSGQGTSEQFF.

The chain carries TRBV5-1 and TRBJ2-5; 8 bases are a match to TRBD1. Germline-derived CDR1 and CDR2 are SGHRS and YFSETQ. V was clipped by 2 bases and J by 5 bases; unmatched bases: 5. The CDR3 sequence is 14 residues long. The CDR3 nucleotides are TGCGCCAGCAGCTTCTCAGGGGGCCGGGAGACCCAGTACTTC. Translation: CASSFSGGRETQYF.

The chain links TRBV7-8 to TRBJ2-5, with 14 bases matching TRBD2. Germline trimming cut 5 bases from V and 4 bases from J; bases unmatched to any gene: 6. This CDR3 has 16 residues. Germline-derived CDR1 and CDR2 are SGHVS and FQNEAQ. The CDR3, as DNA: TGTGCCAGCAGCAACGGACTAGCGGGAGGTCGAGAGACCCAGTACTTC. Protein sequence: CASSNGLAGGRETQYF.

The V gene is TRBV2, the J gene TRBJ1-4; 7 positions match TRBD1. CDR3 length equals 14 residues. With V trimmed by 8 bases and J by 6 bases, 9 bases remained unmatched. In germline, CDR1 is SNHLY, CDR2 FYNNEI. The CDR3 DNA reads as TGTGCCAGCTCCTCACAGGGGTGGGATGAAAAACTGTTTTTT. This gives the protein CASSSQGWDEKLFF.

The chain has TRBV27 and TRBJ1-1; possibly TRBD1 for D (5 bases). The CDR3 totals 14 residues. V lost 3 bases and J 2 bases, leaving 10 bases between the germline ends. Germline-derived CDR1 and CDR2 are MNHEY and SMNVEV (reference sequence). The CDR3 DNA sequence: TGTGCCAGCAGTTTTTCAGGGATCAACACTGAAGCTTTCTTT. It encodes CASSFSGINTEAFF.

This chain links TRBV28 with TRBJ1-2; 7 bases map to TRBD1. This CDR3 comprises 15 residues. V trimming: 6 bases; J trimming: 5 bases; junction bases outside the gene matches: 12. Per the germline V gene, CDR1 is MDHEN and CDR2 is SYDVKM. This CDR3 is CASRPSDRVVYGYTF. Written as DNA, the CDR3 is TGTGCCAGCAGACCTAGTGACAGGGTGGTTTATGGCTACACCTTC.

V and J are TRBV10-3 and TRBJ1-2, with 7 bases fitting TRBD1. CDR1 ENHRY and CDR2 SYGVKD come from the germline V gene. The CDR3 has 13 residues. After removal of 6 bases from V and 6 bases from J, the junction contained 7 bases not matched to a gene. CDR3 bases: TGTGCCATCAGGATGGGACAGCAGGATGGCTACACCTTC. Translation gives CAIRMGQQDGYTF.

The chain carries TRBV29-1 and TRBJ1-1; 8 nucleotides align to TRBD1. Germline V gene sequence: CDR1 SQVTM, CDR2 ANQGSEA. The length of the CDR3 is 14 residues. V dropped 8 bases and J dropped 10; count of bases not matched to a gene: 18. The CDR3 protein is CSTTAGTGSRGAFF. The CDR3 nucleotides read TGCAGCACAACAGCCGGGACAGGTTCCCGAGGAGCTTTCTTT.

The chain recombines TRBV9 with TRBJ1-1; a possible D gene is TRBD1 (6 bases). The ends were cut back, 2 bases at V and 1 base at J, with 9 bases in the middle. The CDR3 runs to 14 residues. Germline CDR1 reads SGDLS; CDR2 reads YYNGEE. The CDR3 loop reads CASSVGRGNTEAFF. CDR3 sequence (DNA): TGTGCCAGCAGCGTGGGCAGGGGGAACACTGAAGCTTTCTTT.

In its sample, this clone was seen a few times. The chain combines TRBV28 with TRBJ1-5, with a possible D match to TRBD1 (6 bases). There are 12 residues in the CDR3. Germline lookup yields CDR1 MDHEN and CDR2 SYDVKM. Trimming took 8 bases from V and 7 from J, leaving 12 bases between them. CDR3 amino acids: CASHQGIQPQHF. The CDR3 bases are TGTGCCAGCCATCAGGGGATCCAGCCCCAGCATTTT.

The chain uses TRBV19 and TRBJ1-2, with a tentative D call TRBD1 (6 bases). CDR3 length: 15 residues. Between the trimmed V and J ends, which lost 6 bases and 8 bases, there was a span of 22 bases. From germline, CDR1 is LNHDA and CDR2 SQIVND (reference sequence). In DNA form, the CDR3 reads TGTGCCAGTAGACCACTCTTGGGGGGGGCGCAGGGCTACACCTTC. Encoded protein: CASRPLLGGAQGYTF.

This chain joins TRBV10-3 and TRBJ2-7; unclear D gene. The germline V gene has CDR1 ENHRY and CDR2 SYGVKD. V lost 2 bases, J lost 0 bases, and 17 bases lay in between. The CDR3 loop spans 17 amino acids. This CDR3 is CAISEPLGPRISYEQYF. In DNA form, the CDR3 reads TGTGCCATCAGTGAGCCTCTTGGGCCGCGCATCTCCTACGAGCAGTACTTC.

This clone was detected only once. V and J are TRBV4-1 and TRBJ2-5; possible D gene TRBD2, 6 bases. This CDR3 spans 15 amino acids. Germline V gene lookup returns CDR1 MGHRA and CDR2 YSYEKL. V was cut by 0 bases and J by 5 bases, with 13 bases left in between. The CDR3: CASSQEGGVLETQYF. The CDR3 DNA sequence: TGCGCCAGCAGCCAAGAGGGGGGAGTTCTGGAGACCCAGTACTTC.

The rearrangement links TRBV19 to TRBJ2-1, with 9 positions matching TRBD2. The CDR3 contains 16 residues. CDR1 and CDR2 from the germline V gene are LNHDA and SQIVND (reference sequence). V shed 6 bases and J 2 bases; nucleotides not matched to a gene: 8. In DNA form, the CDR3 reads TGTGCCAGTAGCTATAGAGCGGGGGGCCCCTACAATGAGCAGTTCTTC. Translated: CASSYRAGGPYNEQFF. Complete variable domain (other parts from reference TRBV19 and TRBJ2-1): DGGITQSPKYLFRKEGQNVTLSCEQNLNHDAMYWYRQDPGQGLRLIYYSQIVNDFQKGDIAEGYSVSREKKESFPLTVTSAQKNPTAFYLCASSYRAGGPYNEQFFGPGTRLTVL.

The J gene is TRBJ1-3, the V gene TRBV2; tentative D call: TRBD1 (5 bases). V shed 3 bases and J shed 2 bases, with 11 bases lying between them. Per the germline V gene, CDR1 is SNHLY and CDR2 is FYNNEI. There are 15 residues in the CDR3. This chain's CDR3 is CASSEDKWAGNTIYF. Written as DNA, the CDR3 is TGTGCCAGCAGTGAGGACAAGTGGGCTGGAAACACCATATATTTT.

The chain links TRBV7-9 to TRBJ2-7, with 9 bases fitting TRBD1. Germline V gives CDR1 SEHNR, CDR2 FQNEAQ (reference sequence). The CDR3 loop spans 15 amino acids. V gave up 5 bases and J gave up 4 bases; unmatched junction bases: 9. CDR3 amino acids: CASSRPKQGAYEQYF. CDR3 DNA: TGTGCCAGCAGCCGTCCCAAACAGGGGGCGTACGAGCAGTACTTC.

This clone was found a few times. The chain employs TRBV4-1 and TRBJ1-1; weak D call: TRBD1 (5 bases). V lost 9 bases to trimming and J lost 9 bases, with 35 bases between them. Per the germline V gene, CDR1 is MGHRA and CDR2 is YSYEKL. CDR3 length: 18 amino acids. CDR3 protein: CASTQLFTRDQSGAKAFF. The CDR3 coding sequence is TGCGCCAGTACACAATTATTCACAAGGGACCAAAGCGGGGCCAAAGCTTTCTTT.